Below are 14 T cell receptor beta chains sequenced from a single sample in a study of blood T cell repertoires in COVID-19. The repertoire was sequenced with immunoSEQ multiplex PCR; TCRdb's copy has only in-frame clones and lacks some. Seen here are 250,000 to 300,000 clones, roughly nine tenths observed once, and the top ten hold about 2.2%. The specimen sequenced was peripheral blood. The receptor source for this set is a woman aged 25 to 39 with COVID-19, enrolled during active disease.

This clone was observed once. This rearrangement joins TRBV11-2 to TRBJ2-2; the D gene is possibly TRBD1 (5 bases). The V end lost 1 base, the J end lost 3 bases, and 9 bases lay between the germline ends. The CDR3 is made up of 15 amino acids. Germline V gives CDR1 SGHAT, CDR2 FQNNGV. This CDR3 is CASSLGTIYTGELFF. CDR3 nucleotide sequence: TGTGCCAGCAGCTTAGGGACAATCTACACCGGGGAGCTGTTTTTT. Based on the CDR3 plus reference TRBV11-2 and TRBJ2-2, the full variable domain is EAGVAQSPRYKIIEKRQSVAFWCNPISGHATLYWYQQILGQGPKLLIQFQNNGVVDDSQLPKDRFSAERLKGVDSTLKIQPAKLEDSAVYLCASSLGTIYTGELFFGEGSRLTVL.

The CDR3: CASSPLGQGPGYEQYF. DNA of the CDR3: TGTGCCAGCAGCCCCCTAGGGCAGGGGCCGGGTTACGAGCAGTACTTC. V is TRBV21-1 and J is TRBJ2-7; the D call TRBD1 from the table was never checked on the DNA. TRBV21-1 is tagged as a pseudogene. The CDR3 covers 16 residues.

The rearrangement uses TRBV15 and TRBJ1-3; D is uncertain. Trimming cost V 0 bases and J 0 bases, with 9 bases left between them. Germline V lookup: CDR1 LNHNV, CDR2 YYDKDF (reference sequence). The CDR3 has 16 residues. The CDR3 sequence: CATSRDRPLSGNTIYF. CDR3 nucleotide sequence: TGTGCCACCAGCAGAGACAGGCCGCTCTCTGGAAACACCATATATTTT.

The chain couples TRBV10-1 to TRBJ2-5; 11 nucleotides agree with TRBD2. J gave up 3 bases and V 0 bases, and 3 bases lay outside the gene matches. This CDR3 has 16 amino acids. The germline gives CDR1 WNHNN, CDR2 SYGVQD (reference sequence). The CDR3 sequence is CASSESSTSGEETQYF. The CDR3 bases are TGCGCCAGCAGTGAGTCATCGACTAGCGGGGAAGAGACCCAGTACTTC.

DNA for the CDR3: TGTGCCAGCAGTTTAACGGGGTGGAGCTCCTACAATGAGCAGTTCTTC. Its translation is CASSLTGWSSYNEQFF. The rearrangement joins TRBV27 to TRBJ2-1, with a possible D match to TRBD2 (5 bases). Germline V gene sequence: CDR1 MNHEY, CDR2 SMNVEV (reference sequence). The CDR3 has 16 amino acids. Trimming took off 2 bases at V and 0 bases at J, with 11 bases between the two ends.

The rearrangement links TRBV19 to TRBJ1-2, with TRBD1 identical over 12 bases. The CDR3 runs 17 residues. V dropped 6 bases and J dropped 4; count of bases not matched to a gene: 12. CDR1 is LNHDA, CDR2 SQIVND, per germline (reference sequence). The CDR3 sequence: CASSLPAGTGGAYGYTF. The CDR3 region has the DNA TGTGCCAGTAGCCTACCGGCGGGGACAGGGGGCGCCTATGGCTACACCTTC.

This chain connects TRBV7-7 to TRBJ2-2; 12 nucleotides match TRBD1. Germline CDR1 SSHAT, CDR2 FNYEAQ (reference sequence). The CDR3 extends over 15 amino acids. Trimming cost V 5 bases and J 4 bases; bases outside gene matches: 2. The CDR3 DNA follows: TGTGCCAGCAGCCTGGGACAGGGGGCCACCGGGGAGCTGTTTTTT. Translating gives CASSLGQGATGELFF.

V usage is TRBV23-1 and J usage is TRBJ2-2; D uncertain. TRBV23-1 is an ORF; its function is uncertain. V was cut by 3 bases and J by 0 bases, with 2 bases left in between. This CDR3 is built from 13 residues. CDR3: CASSHTNTGELFF. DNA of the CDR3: TGCGCCAGCAGTCATACGAACACCGGGGAGCTGTTTTTT.

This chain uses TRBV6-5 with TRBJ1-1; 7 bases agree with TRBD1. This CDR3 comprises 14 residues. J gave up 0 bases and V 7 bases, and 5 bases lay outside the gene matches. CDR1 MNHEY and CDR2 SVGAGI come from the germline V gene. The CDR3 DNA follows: TGTGCCAGCACCCTGACAGGGATGAACACTGAAGCTTTCTTT. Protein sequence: CASTLTGMNTEAFF.

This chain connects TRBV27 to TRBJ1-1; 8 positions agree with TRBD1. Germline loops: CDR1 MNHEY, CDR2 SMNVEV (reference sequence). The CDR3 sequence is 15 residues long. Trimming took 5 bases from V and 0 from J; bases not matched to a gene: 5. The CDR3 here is CASSGQGLMNTEAFF. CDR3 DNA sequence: TGTGCCAGCAGTGGACAGGGCCTCATGAACACTGAAGCTTTCTTT.

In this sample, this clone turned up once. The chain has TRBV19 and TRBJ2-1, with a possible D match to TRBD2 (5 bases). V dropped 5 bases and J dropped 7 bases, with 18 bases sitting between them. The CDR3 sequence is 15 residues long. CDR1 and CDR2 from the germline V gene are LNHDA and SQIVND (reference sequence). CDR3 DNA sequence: TGTGCCAGTAGTGTCGAACTAGAGATTGGGAATGAGCAGTTCTTC. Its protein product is CASSVELEIGNEQFF.

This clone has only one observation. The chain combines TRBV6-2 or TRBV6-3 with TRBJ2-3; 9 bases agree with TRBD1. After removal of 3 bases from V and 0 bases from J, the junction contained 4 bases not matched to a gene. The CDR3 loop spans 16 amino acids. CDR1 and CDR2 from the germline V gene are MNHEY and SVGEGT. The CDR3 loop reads CASSYRTGASTDTQYF. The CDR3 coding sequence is TGTGCCAGCAGTTATCGGACAGGGGCGAGCACAGATACGCAGTATTTT.

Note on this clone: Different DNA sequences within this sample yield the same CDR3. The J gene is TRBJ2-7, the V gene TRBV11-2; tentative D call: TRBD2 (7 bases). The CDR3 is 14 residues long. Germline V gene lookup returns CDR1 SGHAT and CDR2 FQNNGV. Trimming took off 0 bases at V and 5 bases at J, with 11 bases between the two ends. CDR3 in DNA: TGTGCCAGCAGCTTAGATAGGGGGGGTCACGAGCAGTACTTC. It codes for CASSLDRGGHEQYF.

CDR3 DNA sequence: TGTGCCAGCAGTTACTCGGACAGGGGCTACGAGCAGTACTTC. Amino acids: CASSYSDRGYEQYF. V is TRBV6-2 or TRBV6-3 and J is TRBJ2-7, with 9 bases lining up with TRBD1. This CDR3 is built from 14 residues. The V and J ends lost 0 bases and 3 bases, in that order; junction bases with no gene match: 0. The germline CDR1 and CDR2 sequences are MNHEY and SVGEGT.